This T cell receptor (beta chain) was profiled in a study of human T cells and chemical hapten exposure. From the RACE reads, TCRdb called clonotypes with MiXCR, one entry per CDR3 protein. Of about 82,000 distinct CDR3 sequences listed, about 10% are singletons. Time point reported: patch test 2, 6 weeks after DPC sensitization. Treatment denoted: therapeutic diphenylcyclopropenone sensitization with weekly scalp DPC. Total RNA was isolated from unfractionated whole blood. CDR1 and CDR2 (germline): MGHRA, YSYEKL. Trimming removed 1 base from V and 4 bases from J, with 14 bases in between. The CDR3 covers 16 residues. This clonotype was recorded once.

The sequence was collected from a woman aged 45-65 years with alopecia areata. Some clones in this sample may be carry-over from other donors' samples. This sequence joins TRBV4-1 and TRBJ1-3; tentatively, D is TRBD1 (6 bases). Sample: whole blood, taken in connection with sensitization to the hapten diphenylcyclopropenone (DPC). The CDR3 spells CASSQGTAARGNTIYF. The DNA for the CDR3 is TGCGCCAGCAGCCAAGGGACAGCGGCTCGAGGAAACACCATATATTTT.